This entry lists 11 T cell receptor beta chains sequenced from one sample in a study of shared clonotypes between healthy human individuals. Clones were read by immunoSEQ multiplex PCR, and TCRdb kept only the in-frame ones, dropping some. This table has some 2.4 million clones, 93% appearing once. The source material was naive CD4+ T cells from PBMCs. The subset here: CD45RA+ positively selected. The source of these receptors is a man aged 18 to 29 in good health. Some clones in this sample may be carry-over from other donors' samples.

The chain links TRBV4-3 to TRBJ2-5; tentatively, D is TRBD2 (6 bases). TRBJ2-7 matches the DNA end more closely, so the J call is doubtful. From germline, CDR1 is LGHNA and CDR2 YSLEER. The CDR3 consists of 13 residues. The chain's CDR3 is CASSQEGRGEQYF. In nucleotides, the CDR3 is TGCGCCAGCAGCCAAGAGGGGCGGGGCGAGCAGTACTTC.

The chain's CDR3 is CSVEPAGAFF. CDR3 nucleotide sequence: TGCAGCGTTGAACCGGCCGGAGCTTTCTTT. J is TRBJ1-1 and V is TRBV29-1, with no clear D. The CDR3 contains 10 residues. The germline V gene has CDR1 SQVTM and CDR2 ANQGSEA. V lost 2 bases and J lost 10, with 8 bases in between. Full variable domain (remainder filled in from reference TRBV29-1 and TRBJ1-1): SAVISQKPSRDICQRGTSLTIQCQVDSQVTMMFWYRQQPGQSLTLIATANQGSEATYESGFVIDKFPISRPNLTFSTLTVSNMSPEDSSIYLCSVEPAGAFFGQGTRLTVV.

CDR3 nucleotide sequence: TGCGCCAGCAGCCCAGGGACTAGCGGGGTCTACGAGCAGTACTTC. Its translation is CASSPGTSGVYEQYF. V is TRBV5-1 and J is TRBJ2-7; 13 nucleotides agree with TRBD2. Germline loops: CDR1 SGHRS, CDR2 YFSETQ. The CDR3 contains 15 residues. Unmatched junction bases numbered 4, after V lost 4 bases and J lost 3 bases.

V and J are TRBV29-1 and TRBJ1-2; D is undetermined. V lost 5 bases to trimming and J lost 7 bases, with 8 bases between them. Germline loops: CDR1 SQVTM, CDR2 ANQGSEA. The CDR3 sequence is 10 residues long. CDR3 protein: CSVRTGGYTF. In DNA form, the CDR3 reads TGCAGCGTTCGGACGGGTGGCTACACCTTC.

This clone was detected only once. The chain employs TRBV6-1 and TRBJ1-1, with TRBD1 identical over 7 bases. V dropped 2 bases and J dropped 3; count of bases not matched to a gene: 0. The germline gives CDR1 MNHNS, CDR2 SASEGT. This CDR3 spans 13 amino acids. The CDR3 nucleotides read TGTGCCAGCAGTGAACAGGGGGACACTGAAGCTTTCTTT. As protein: CASSEQGDTEAFF.

The genes are TRBV7-8 and TRBJ2-3; D is perhaps TRBD2 (5 bases). The CDR3 is 15 amino acids. V was shortened by 5 bases and J by 6 bases, with 18 bases between the two germline ends. Germline CDR1 and CDR2: SGHVS and FQNEAQ. The CDR3 spells CASSLVWSGGDTQYF. CDR3 in DNA: TGTGCCAGCAGCCTCGTTTGGTCGGGCGGGGATACGCAGTATTTT.

This clone was observed once. The chain carries TRBV28 and TRBJ2-3; 7 bases line up with TRBD1. There are 15 residues in the CDR3. V was clipped by 6 bases and J by 1 base; unmatched bases: 7. The V gene's germline CDR1 is MDHEN and CDR2 SYDVKM. CDR3 nucleotides: TGTGCCAGCAGAACACAGGGGCTCGGCACAGATACGCAGTATTTT. Encoded protein: CASRTQGLGTDTQYF.

CDR3 loop: CASSWGLAETGELFF. CDR3 sequence (DNA): TGTGCCAGCAGCTGGGGACTAGCGGAGACCGGGGAGCTGTTTTTT. V gene TRBV9 combines with J gene TRBJ2-2; TRBD2 agrees at 11 bases. V trimming: 4 bases; J trimming: 5 bases; junction bases outside the gene matches: 4. Per germline, CDR1 SGDLS and CDR2 YYNGEE. There are 15 residues in the CDR3.

The genes are TRBV7-3 and TRBJ2-7; no definite D call. V shed 2 bases and J shed 7 bases, with 12 bases lying between them. Germline V CDR1 and CDR2: SGHTA, FQGTGA. This CDR3 region has 13 residues. CDR3 sequence reads: CASSLVAGREQYF. Written as DNA, the CDR3 is TGTGCCAGCAGCTTAGTTGCCGGGCGGGAGCAGTACTTC. The full variable domain, completed using reference TRBV7-3 and TRBJ2-7, is GAGVSQTPSNKVTEKGKYVELRCDPISGHTALYWYRQSLGQGPEFLIYFQGTGAADDSGLPNDRFFAVRPEGSVSTLKIQRTERGDSAVYLCASSLVAGREQYFGPGTRLTVT.

With regard to this clone: Other DNA sequences within the sample encode an identical CDR3. The genes are TRBV27 and TRBJ2-1; D is ambiguous. The germline V gene has CDR1 MNHEY and CDR2 SMNVEV (reference sequence). The CDR3 contains 13 residues. V was pared by 8 bases and J by 2 bases, with 10 bases between. CDR3 region: CASRATAYNEQFF. The DNA for the CDR3 is TGTGCCAGCCGGGCTACGGCCTACAATGAGCAGTTCTTC.

The chain is built from TRBV18 and TRBJ2-3; D unresolved. Germline CDR1 KGHSH, CDR2 LQKENI. The CDR3 length is 15 residues. Trimming removed 0 bases at V and 1 base at J, with 8 bases between. For the CDR3, the DNA is TGTGCCAGCTCACCACCCAGGACCCGCACAGATACGCAGTATTTT. It is translated as CASSPPRTRTDTQYF.